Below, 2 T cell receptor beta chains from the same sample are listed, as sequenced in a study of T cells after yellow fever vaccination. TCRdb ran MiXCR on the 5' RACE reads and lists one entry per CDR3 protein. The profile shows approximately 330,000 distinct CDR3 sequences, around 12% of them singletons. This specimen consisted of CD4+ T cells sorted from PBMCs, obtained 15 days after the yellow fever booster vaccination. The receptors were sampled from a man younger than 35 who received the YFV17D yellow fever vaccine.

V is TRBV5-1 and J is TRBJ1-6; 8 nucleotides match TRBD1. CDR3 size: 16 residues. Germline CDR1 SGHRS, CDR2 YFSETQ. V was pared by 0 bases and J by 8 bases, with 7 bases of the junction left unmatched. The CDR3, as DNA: TGCGCCAGCAGCTTGGGGACAGGGATCAGAGATTCACCCCTCCACTTT. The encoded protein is CASSLGTGIRDSPLHF. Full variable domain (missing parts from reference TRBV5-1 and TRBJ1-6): KAGVTQTPRYLIKTRGQQVTLSCSPISGHRSVSWYQQTPGQGLQFLFEYFSETQRNKGNFPGRFSGRQFSNSRSEMNVSTLELGDSALYLCASSLGTGIRDSPLHFGNGTRLTVT.

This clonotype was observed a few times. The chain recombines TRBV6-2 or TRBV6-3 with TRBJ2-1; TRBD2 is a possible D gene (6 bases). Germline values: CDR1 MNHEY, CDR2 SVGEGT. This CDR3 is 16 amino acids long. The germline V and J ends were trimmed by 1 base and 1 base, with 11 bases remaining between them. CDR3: CASSYFLAGSYNEQFF. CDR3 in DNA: TGTGCCAGCAGTTACTTCCTCGCGGGGTCCTACAATGAGCAGTTCTTC.